This T cell receptor (beta chain) stems from a study of blood T cell repertoires in COVID-19. Study as a whole: Sample material is recorded as cDNA or gDNA derived from T cells, B-cell-depleted T cells, or PBMCs.

Profiling relied on immunoSEQ multiplex PCR, and the TCRdb table lists in-frame clones only, not all of them. Among 350,000 to 450,000 clones listed, 75% to 90% were seen once. One Seattle source followed patients from active infection through their disease course. CDR3 length: 15 amino acids. The V and J ends lost 1 base and 3 bases, in that order; junction bases with no gene match: 2. CDR1 and CDR2 from the germline V gene are KGHSH and LQKENI. V gene TRBV18 combines with J gene TRBJ2-5; 10 bases are a match to TRBD2. This receptor was identified in a woman aged 55-69 years with COVID-19, enrolled during active disease. The material sequenced was peripheral blood. Here the CDR3 DNA reads TGTGCCAGCTCACCACAACTAGCGGGGAAAGAGACCCAGTACTTC. This sequence encodes CASSPQLAGKETQYF.